This TCR beta chain originates from a study of shared clonotypes between healthy human individuals (dated by TCRdb to 2020 to 2021). The study in broad terms: The cohort comprised a couple of women and a few men aged 18 to 49 years. For each donor, CD4 naive and CD4 memory were each given three plates, CD8 naive was given two plates, and CD8 memory was given one plate. To estimate repertoire size and how much clonotypes are shared between individuals, the study performed deep sequencing of blood TCR repertoires from roughly five healthy adults. Libraries were prepared and TCR repertoires were sequenced by different laboratories using diverse techniques, in order to increase sequencing depth and limit assay-specific biases. Per donor, leukapheresis produced somewhere between about 0.9 and 9 billion PBMCs. What the authors observed across the whole study: Based on pairwise subsampling, the degree of clonotype sharing among donors was expected to be affected by sequencing depth. Naive subsets generally had larger estimated clonotype richness than memory subsets. Because the study included only a small number of donors, the genetic and exposure-history diversity represented was limited. Sampling was limited to blood, and TCR repertoires in tissue likely differ from TCR repertoires in blood. Compared with non-shared clonotypes, the clonotypes found in all four sorted-subset donors had higher generation probabilities. Even with the large sequencing depth, rarefaction of the sorted-subset datasets indicated that sequencing was incomplete. Across four donors, approximately 5% of naive CD4, roughly 3.5% of naive CD8, 2.3% of memory CD4, and approximately 0.4% of memory CD8 clonotypes were shared.

V is pared back by 4 bases and J by 1 base, with 13 bases lying between the germline termini. There are 15 amino acids in the CDR3, from cysteine to phenylalanine inclusive. Here the CDR3 DNA is all that survives: 45 bases in frame from base 1. Reading the germline V gene gives CDR1 SGHDN and CDR2 FVKESK. Of note for this clone: Its specific antigen is unknown. Within one base of it there is no much larger clone, and no base qualities were kept.

TCR CDR3 regions were amplified from genomic DNA by multiplex PCR using the deep immunoSEQ assay. Extracted genomic DNA from each cell subset was distributed evenly across all wells of several immunoSEQ 96-well plates, and each plate was treated as a replicate. For sorted subsets, approximately 200 ng of genomic DNA, equivalent to 25,000 to 30,000 T cell genomes, went into each replicate PCR. Purified libraries were measured with a Qubit 3.0 fluorometer, size-checked on a Bioanalyzer 2100, and measured again with the KAPA Library Quantification kit. Every immunoSEQ 96-well plate was sequenced on a dedicated single-read 150-cycle Illumina NextSeq 550 flow cell. As for the authors' bioinformatics: Because the immunoSEQ output included only junctional sequences and no quality scores, the filtering could not be the same as the filtering used for full-length reads. To assign V/J genes and CDR3, sequences were annotated using PyIR, a Python wrapper for IgBLAST v1.9, with IMGT germline references. Any read was removed if the V/J assignment was weak (E-value above 1e-6), the CDR3 was missing, or the read contained stop codons, out-of-frame junctions, or ambiguous translated residues. A V3J clonotype was defined by an identical inferred V gene, J gene, and CDR3 amino acid sequence. Percentage overlap between repertoires was computed as shared unique clonotypes divided by the size of the smaller repertoire. Richness of each repertoire was evaluated using RTK rarefaction, the Chao1 estimator, and Recon v2.1 estimates of unobserved clonotypes. Generation probabilities for all TCRbeta clonotypes obtained by the gDNA method from a handful of donors were computed using OLGA. Entries here come from immuneACCESS through TCRdb and include only in-frame sequences with V and J called. Some clones fail to appear in such tables; in the studies checked, an unresolved V gene covers under half of the shortfall, and the cause of the remainder is unknown. The D gene and trimming were derived from the DNA, and the V and J assignments and clone size from that table. This sample gives fewer than 400,000 clones in total; roughly 70% of them show up just once. The ten top clones hold around a tenth of the sample.

Healthy HIV-negative adults with no recently reported acute infections or vaccinations were included as donors. Every donor was a Caucasian adult living in Nashville, Tennessee, USA. CD4+ T cells were enriched through magnetic negative selection, after which naive cells were positively selected on CD45RA and the remaining negative fraction served as the memory subset. Blood was collected by leukapheresis, and PBMCs were isolated by Ficoll-Histopaque density gradient centrifugation and then cryopreserved in liquid nitrogen vapor phase. Purity and quantity of every magnetically sorted T cell population were checked by analytical flow cytometry. From each sorted fraction, genomic DNA was isolated and quantified by UV absorbance on a Nanodrop 2000c.

This chain is built from TRBV14 and TRBJ1-1; TRBD1 might be the D gene, on 5 matching bases. This receptor was taken from a man younger than 45 in good health. The sequencing sample was made of memory CD4+ T cells sorted from blood. The intended sense of this specimen's cell subset or site label: CD45RA-negative fraction. Here the CDR3 is given as CASSRATDRNTEAFF. The nucleotide sequence is TGTGCCAGCAGCCGCGCAACAGACAGGAACACTGAAGCTTTCTTT.